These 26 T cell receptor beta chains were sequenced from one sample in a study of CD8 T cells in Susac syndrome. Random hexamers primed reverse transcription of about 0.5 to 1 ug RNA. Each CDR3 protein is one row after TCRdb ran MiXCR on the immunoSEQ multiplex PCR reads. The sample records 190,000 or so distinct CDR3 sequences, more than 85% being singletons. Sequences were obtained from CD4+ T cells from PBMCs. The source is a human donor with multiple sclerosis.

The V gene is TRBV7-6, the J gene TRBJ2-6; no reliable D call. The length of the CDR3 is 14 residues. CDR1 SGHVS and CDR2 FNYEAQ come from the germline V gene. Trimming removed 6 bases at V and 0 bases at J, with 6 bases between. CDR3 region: CASRYSSGANVLTF. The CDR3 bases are TGTGCCAGCAGGTACAGCTCTGGGGCCAACGTCCTGACTTTC. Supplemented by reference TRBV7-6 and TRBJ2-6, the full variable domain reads GAGVSQSPRYKVTKRGQDVALRCDPISGHVSLYWYRQALGQGPEFLTYFNYEAQQDKSGLPNDRFSAERPEGSISTLTIQRTEQRDSAMYRCASRYSSGANVLTFGAGSRLTVL.

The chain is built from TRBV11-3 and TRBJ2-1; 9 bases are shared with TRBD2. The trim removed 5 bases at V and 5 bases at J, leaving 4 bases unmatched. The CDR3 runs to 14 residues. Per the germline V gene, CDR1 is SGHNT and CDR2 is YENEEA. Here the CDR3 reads CASSPTSGHNEQFF. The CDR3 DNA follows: TGTGCCAGCAGCCCGACTAGCGGCCACAATGAGCAGTTCTTC. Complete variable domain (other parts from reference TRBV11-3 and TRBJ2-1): EAGVVQSPRYKIIEKKQPVAFWCNPISGHNTLYWYLQNLGQGPELLIRYENEEAVDDSQLPKDRFSAERLKGVDSTLKIQPAELGDSAVYLCASSPTSGHNEQFFGPGTRLTVL.

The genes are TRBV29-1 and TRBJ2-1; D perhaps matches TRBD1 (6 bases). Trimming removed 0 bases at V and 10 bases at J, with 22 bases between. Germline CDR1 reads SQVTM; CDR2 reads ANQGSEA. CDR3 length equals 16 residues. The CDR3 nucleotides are TGCAGCGTTGAAGATACCCCCTACAGGGTGTCAAGCGAGCAGTTCTTC. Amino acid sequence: CSVEDTPYRVSSEQFF.

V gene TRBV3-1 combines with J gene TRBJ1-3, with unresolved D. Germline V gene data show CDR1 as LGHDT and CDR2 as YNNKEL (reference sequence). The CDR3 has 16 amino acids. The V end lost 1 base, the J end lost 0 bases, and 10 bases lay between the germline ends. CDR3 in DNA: TGTGCCAGCAGCCAAGGTGGAGCTATCTCTGGAAACACCATATATTTT. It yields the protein CASSQGGAISGNTIYF.

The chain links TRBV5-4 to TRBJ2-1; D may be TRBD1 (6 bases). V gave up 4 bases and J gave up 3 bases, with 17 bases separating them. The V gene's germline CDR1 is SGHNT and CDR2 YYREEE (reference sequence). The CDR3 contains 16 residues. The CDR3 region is CASSGARDRIYNEQFF. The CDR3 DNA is TGTGCCAGCAGCGGCGCTAGAGACAGGATCTACAATGAGCAGTTCTTC.

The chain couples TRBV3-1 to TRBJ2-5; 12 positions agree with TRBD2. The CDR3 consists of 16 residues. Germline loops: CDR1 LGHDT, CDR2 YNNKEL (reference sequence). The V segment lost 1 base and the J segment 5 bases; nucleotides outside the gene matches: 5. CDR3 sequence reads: CASSQGGLAGWETQYF. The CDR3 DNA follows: TGTGCCAGCAGCCAAGGCGGACTAGCGGGGTGGGAGACCCAGTACTTC.

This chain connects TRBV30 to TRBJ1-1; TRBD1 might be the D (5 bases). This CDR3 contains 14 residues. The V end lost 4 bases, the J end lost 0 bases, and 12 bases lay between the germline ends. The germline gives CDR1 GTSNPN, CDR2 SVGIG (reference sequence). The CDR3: CAWTAGGMNTEAFF. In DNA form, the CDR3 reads TGTGCCTGGACGGCGGGGGGGATGAACACTGAAGCTTTCTTT.

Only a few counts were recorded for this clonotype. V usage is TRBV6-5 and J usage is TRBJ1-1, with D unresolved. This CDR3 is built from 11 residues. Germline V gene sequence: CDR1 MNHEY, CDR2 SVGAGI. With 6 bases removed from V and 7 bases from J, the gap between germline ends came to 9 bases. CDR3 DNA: TGTGCCAGCAGGAACGGGTTTGAAGCTTTCTTT. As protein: CASRNGFEAFF.

The chain's CDR3 is CASSEPGQLGVQETQYF. The CDR3 DNA reads TGTGCCAGCAGTGAACCCGGACAACTAGGGGTTCAAGAGACCCAGTACTTC. The chain carries TRBV25-1 and TRBJ2-5, with D perhaps TRBD1 or TRBD2 (5 bases each). The ends were cut back, 2 bases at V and 2 bases at J, with 18 bases in the middle. The CDR3 totals 17 residues. Looked up from germline, CDR1 is MGHDK and CDR2 is SYGVNS.

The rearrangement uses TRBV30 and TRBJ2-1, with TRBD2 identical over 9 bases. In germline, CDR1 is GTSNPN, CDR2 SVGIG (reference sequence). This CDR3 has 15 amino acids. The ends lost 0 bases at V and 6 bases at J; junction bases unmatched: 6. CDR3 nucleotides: TGTGCCTGGAGTGTAATGCGGGGGGGCCCCAATGAGCAGTTCTTC. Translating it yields CAWSVMRGGPNEQFF.

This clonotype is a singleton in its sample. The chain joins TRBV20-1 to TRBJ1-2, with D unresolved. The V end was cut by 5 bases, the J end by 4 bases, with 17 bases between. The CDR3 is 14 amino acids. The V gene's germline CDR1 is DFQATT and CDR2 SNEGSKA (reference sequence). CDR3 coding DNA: TGCAGTGCTTATCTCTCGGACGGAAGCTATGGCTACACCTTC. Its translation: CSAYLSDGSYGYTF.

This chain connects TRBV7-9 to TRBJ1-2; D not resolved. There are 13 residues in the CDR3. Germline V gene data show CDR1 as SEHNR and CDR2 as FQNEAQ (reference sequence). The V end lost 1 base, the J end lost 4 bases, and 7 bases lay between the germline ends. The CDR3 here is CASSLGNTYGYTF. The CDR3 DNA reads TGTGCCAGCAGCTTAGGGAACACCTATGGCTACACCTTC.

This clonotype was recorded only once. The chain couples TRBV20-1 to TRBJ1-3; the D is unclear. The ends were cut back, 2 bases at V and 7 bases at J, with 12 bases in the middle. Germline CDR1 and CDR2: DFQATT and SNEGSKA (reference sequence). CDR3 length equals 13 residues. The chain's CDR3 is CSARQSLQNTIYF. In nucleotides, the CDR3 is TGCAGTGCTAGACAATCCCTTCAGAACACCATATATTTT.

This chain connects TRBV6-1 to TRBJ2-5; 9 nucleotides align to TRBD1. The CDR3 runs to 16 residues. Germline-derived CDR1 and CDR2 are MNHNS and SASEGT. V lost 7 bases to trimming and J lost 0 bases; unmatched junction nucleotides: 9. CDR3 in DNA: TGTGCCAGCACCCTGGACAGGGGATCGTACCAAGAGACCCAGTACTTC. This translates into CASTLDRGSYQETQYF.

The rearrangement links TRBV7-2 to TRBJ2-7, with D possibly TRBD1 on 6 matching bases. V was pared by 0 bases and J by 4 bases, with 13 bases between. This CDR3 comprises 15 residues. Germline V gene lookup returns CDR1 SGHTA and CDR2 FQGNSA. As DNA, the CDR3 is TGTGCCAGCAGCTTAGCTCGGGACACACAATACGAGCAGTACTTC. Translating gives CASSLARDTQYEQYF.

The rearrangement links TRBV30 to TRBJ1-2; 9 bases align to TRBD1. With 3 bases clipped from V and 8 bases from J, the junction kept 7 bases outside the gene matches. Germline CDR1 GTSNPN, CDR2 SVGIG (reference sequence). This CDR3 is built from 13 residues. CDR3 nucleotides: TGTGCCTGGAGGGGACAGGGCTTTGTAGGCTACACCTTC. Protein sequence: CAWRGQGFVGYTF.

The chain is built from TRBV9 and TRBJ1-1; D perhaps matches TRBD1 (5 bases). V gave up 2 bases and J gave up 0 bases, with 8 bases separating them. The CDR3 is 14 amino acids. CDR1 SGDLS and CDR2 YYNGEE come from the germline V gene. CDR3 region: CASSVTALNTEAFF. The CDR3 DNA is TGTGCCAGCAGCGTGACAGCCCTGAACACTGAAGCTTTCTTT.

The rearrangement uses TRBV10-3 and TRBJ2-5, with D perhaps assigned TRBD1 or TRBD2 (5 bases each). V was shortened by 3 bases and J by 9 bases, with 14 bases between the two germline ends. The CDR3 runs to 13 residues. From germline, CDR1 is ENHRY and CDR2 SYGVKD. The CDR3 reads CAISDRDRGAQYF. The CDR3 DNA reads TGTGCCATCAGTGATCGGGACCGAGGGGCCCAGTACTTC.

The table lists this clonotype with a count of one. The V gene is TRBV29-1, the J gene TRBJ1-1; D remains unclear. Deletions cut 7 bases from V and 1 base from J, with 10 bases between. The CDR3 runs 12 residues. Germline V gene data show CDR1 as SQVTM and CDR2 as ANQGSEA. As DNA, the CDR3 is TGCAGCGCCCGAATACAGAACACTGAAGCTTTCTTT. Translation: CSARIQNTEAFF.

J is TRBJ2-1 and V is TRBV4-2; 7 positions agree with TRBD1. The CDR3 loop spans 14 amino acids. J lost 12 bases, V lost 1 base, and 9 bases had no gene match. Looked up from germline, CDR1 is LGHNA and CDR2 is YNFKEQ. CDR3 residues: CASSQGTDRLGQFF. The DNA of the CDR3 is TGTGCCAGCAGCCAAGGAACGGACAGGCTAGGGCAGTTCTTC.

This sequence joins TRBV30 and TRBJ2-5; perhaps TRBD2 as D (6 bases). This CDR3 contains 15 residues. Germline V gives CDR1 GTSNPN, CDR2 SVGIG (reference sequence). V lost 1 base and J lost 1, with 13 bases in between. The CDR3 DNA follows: TGTGCCTGGAGTGCCATCGGGACTGGCCAAGAGACCCAGTACTTC. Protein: CAWSAIGTGQETQYF.

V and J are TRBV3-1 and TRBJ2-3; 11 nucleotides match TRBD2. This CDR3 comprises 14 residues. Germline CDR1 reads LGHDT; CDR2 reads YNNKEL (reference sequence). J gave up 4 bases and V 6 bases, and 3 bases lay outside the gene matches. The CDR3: CASSQLAGADTQYF. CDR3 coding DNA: TGTGCCAGCAGTCAACTAGCGGGGGCAGATACGCAGTATTTT.

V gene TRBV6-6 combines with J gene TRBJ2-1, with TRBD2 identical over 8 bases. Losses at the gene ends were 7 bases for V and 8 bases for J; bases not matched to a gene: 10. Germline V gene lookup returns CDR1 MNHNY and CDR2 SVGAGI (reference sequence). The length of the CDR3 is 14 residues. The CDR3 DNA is TGTGCCAGCAAGGAAGCGGGGGAGGTGTATGAGCAGTTCTTC. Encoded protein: CASKEAGEVYEQFF.

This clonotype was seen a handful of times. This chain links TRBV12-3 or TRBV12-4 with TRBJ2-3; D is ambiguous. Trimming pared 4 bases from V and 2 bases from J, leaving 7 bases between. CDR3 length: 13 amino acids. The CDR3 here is CASSSHSTDTQYF. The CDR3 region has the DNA TGTGCCAGCAGTTCCCACTCCACAGATACGCAGTATTTT.

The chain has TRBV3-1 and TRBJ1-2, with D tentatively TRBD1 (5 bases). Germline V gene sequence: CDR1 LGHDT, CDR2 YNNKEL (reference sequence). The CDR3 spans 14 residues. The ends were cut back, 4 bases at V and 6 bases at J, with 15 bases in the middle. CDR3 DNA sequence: TGTGCCAGCAGCCTAGCCGGGACTGAACATGGCTACACCTTC. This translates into CASSLAGTEHGYTF.

The CDR3 reads CASSERGSPLHF. The CDR3 DNA reads TGTGCCAGCTCCGAAAGGGGTTCACCCCTCCACTTT. The chain recombines TRBV18 with TRBJ1-6; D possibly corresponds to TRBD1 (5 bases). CDR3 length: 12 residues. In germline, CDR1 is KGHSH, CDR2 LQKENI. Trimming removed 6 bases at V and 9 bases at J, with 9 bases between. The entire variable domain, with the rest obtained from reference TRBV18 and TRBJ1-6, is as follows: NAGVMQNPRHLVRRRGQEARLRCSPMKGHSHVYWYRQLPEEGLKFMVYLQKENIIDESGMPKERFSAEFPKEGPSILRIQQVVRGDSAAYFCASSERGSPLHFGNGTRLTVT.